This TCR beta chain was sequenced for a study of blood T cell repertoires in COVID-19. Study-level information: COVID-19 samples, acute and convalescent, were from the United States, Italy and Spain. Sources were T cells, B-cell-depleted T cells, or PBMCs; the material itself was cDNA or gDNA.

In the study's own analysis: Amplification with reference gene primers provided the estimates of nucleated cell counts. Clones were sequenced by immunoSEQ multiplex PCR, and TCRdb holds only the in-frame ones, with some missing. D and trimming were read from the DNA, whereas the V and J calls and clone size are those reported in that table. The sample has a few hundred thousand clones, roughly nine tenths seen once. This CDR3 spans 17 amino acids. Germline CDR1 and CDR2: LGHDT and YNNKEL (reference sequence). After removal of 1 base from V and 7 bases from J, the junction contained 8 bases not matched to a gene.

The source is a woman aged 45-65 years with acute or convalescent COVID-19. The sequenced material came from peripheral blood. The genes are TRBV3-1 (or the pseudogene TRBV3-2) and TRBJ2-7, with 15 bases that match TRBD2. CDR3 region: CASSQGTSGGAKEEQYF. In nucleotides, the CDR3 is TGTGCCAGCAGCCAAGGGACTAGCGGGGGGGCGAAGGAAGAGCAGTACTTC.